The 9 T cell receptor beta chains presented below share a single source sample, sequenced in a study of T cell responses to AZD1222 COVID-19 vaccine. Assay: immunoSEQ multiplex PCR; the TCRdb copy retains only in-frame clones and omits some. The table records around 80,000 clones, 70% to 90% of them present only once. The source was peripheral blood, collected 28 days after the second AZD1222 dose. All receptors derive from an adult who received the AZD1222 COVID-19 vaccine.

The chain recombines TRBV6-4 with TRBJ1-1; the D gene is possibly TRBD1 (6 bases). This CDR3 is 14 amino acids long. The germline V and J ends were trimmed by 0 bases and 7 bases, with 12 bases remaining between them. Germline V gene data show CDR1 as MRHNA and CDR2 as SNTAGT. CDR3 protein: CASSDSGGASEAFF. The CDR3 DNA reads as TGTGCCAGCAGTGACTCGGGGGGGGCGAGTGAAGCTTTCTTT.

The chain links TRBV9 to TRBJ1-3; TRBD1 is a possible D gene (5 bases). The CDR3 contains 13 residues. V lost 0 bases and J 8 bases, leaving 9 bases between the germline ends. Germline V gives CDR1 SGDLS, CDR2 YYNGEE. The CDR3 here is CASSVEQGYTIYF. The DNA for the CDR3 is TGTGCCAGCAGCGTAGAGCAGGGATACACCATATATTTT.

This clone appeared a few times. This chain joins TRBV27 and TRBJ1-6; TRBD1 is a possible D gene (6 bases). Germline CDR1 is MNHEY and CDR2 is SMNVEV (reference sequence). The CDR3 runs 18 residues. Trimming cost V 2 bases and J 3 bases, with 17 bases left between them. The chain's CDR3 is CASSLPTRGGLYNSPLHF. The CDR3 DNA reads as TGTGCCAGCAGTTTACCCACACGGGGGGGCCTCTATAATTCACCCCTCCACTTT.

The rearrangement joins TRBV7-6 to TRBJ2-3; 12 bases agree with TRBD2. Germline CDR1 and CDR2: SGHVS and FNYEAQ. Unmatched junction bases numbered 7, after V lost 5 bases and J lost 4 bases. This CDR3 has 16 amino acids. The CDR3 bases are TGTGCCAGCAGCCCTCTGACTAGCGGGGGTCCAGATACGCAGTATTTT. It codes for CASSPLTSGGPDTQYF.

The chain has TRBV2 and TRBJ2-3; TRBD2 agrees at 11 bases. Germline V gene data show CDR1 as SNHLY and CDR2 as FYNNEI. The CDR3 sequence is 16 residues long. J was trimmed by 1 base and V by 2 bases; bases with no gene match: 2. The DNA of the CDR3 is TGTGCCAGCAGTGAACTGACTAGCGGGGGCACAGATACGCAGTATTTT. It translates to CASSELTSGGTDTQYF. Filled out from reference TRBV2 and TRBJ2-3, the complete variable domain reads EPEVTQTPSHQVTQMGQEVILRCVPISNHLYFYWYRQILGQKVEFLVSFYNNEISEKSEIFDDQFSVERPDGSNFTLKIRSTKLEDSAMYFCASSELTSGGTDTQYFGPGTRLTVL.

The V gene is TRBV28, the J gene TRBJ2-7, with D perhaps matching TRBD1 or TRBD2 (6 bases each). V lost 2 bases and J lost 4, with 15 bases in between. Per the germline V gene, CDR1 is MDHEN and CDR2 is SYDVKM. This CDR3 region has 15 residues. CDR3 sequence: CASSLRSQGRYEQYF. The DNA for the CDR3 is TGTGCCAGCAGTTTAAGGTCGCAGGGGAGGTACGAGCAGTACTTC.

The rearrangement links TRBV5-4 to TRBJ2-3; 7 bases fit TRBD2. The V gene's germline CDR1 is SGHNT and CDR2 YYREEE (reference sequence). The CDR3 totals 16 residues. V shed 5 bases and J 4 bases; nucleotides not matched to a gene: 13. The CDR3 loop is CASSKTSPFLSDTQYF. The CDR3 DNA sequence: TGTGCCAGCAGTAAGACTAGCCCCTTCCTATCAGATACGCAGTATTTT.

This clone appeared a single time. CDR3 loop: CASSYPGQGAGETQYF. The CDR3, as DNA: TGTGCCAGCAGTTATCCGGGACAGGGGGCCGGAGAGACCCAGTACTTC. The rearrangement links TRBV28 to TRBJ2-5; 12 bases line up with TRBD1. The CDR3 consists of 16 residues. CDR1 is MDHEN and CDR2 is SYDVKM in the germline V gene. The ends lost 4 bases at V and 4 bases at J; junction bases unmatched: 7.

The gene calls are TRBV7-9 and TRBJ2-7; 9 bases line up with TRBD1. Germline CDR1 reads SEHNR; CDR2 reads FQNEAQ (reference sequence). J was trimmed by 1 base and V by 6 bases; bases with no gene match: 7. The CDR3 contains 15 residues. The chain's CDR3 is CASRPSGTGSYEQYF. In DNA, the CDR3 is TGTGCCAGCAGGCCGTCCGGGACAGGGTCCTACGAGCAGTACTTC.